Reported below is one T cell receptor (beta chain). No antigen is known for it. The sample belongs to a study of OX40 agonist ivuxolimab in advanced cancers. Turning to the study itself: Partial responses occurred in three patients (one hepatocellular carcinoma, two cutaneous melanoma). Study-wide points: Dose levels from 0.1 to 3.0 mg/kg saw CD4+ and CD8+ blood T cells expand clonally by week 6.

Germline V gene data show CDR1 as SGHVS and CDR2 as FQNEAQ. V was clipped by 5 bases and J by 6 bases, with 18 bases between them. The CDR3 has 15 residues. Sequencing was performed with immunoSEQ multiplex PCR; in TCRdb, only in-frame clones are kept and a portion is missing. The sample holds over 45,000 clones, 87% seen once. This TCR came from an adult with an advanced solid tumor such as melanoma, head and neck, liver or kidney cancer. The V gene is TRBV7-8, the J gene TRBJ2-3, with D hard to call. This sample comprised CD4+ or CD8+ T cells sorted from blood, obtained in a trial of the OX40 agonist ivuxolimab. The CDR3 spells CASSLRPDRVDTQYF. DNA of the CDR3: TGTGCCAGCAGCCTACGACCAGATCGGGTGGATACGCAGTATTTT.